The TCR beta chain under discussion was sequenced for a study of T-cell memory formation after mild COVID-19 (dated by TCRdb to the early 2020s). Regarding the study in general: TCR sequence clusters from the two donors were found to be largely donor specific. Longitudinal TCRalpha and TCRbeta repertoire sequencing tracked T-cell clones expanding and contracting after mild COVID-19 in a couple of donors. The cohort was made up of two young adult volunteers, one female and one male, who were previously healthy.

Sequenced using an Illumina NovaSeq 6000. TCRalpha and TCRbeta cDNA libraries were constructed by 5'RACE with constant-segment primers, with sample barcodes and unique molecular identifiers being introduced. RNA was extracted from every sample with Trizol reagent. Library amplification was performed in two PCR steps, and a second sample barcode and Illumina TruSeq adapters were introduced in the second step. Sequencing of the libraries was done on an Illumina NovaSeq, producing 2 x 150 bp paired-end reads. In the authors' own workflow: Reads were demultiplexed and collapsed into UMI-guided consensus sequences with migec v1.2.7. Using mixcr v2.1.11, the UMI consensuses were aligned to TRA and TRB V and J templates and assembled into clonotypes. Clonotypes were classified as expanded or contracted when called significant by both edgeR and NoisET, with noise models trained on biological replicates. For edgeR calls, the cutoffs were a false discovery rate-adjusted p below 0.01 and a log2 fold-change threshold of 1. PCA with hierarchical clustering of max-normalized trajectories of the 1000 most abundant clonotypes was used as exploratory dynamics analysis. Each responding clone was given a CD4 or CD8 phenotype based on the CD4+ and CD8+ repertoires, which had been sequenced separately. The public sequencing data were trimmed at Q25 with fastp and processed into clonotypes with MiXCR by TCRdb, which kept only in-frame beta chains. Entries are consolidated by CDR3 protein sequence, retaining the most common genes and DNA. Here the V and J calls rest on TCRdb's processing, not on the authors' analysis. The sample contains 380,000 or so distinct CDR3 sequences, 12% to 15% of them found a single time. 22% of the sample is in the top ten clones.

The table lists this clonotype with a few counts. Which antigen it targets is not known. It has no much larger one-base neighbor in the sample; base qualities were not kept. From cysteine to phenylalanine, the CDR3 is 14 amino acids long. The DNA shown is the 42-base CDR3, in frame from base 1. V lost 4 bases and J lost 0 bases; the stretch between them is 7 bases long. Here is what the overall study found, with its caveats: Contracting CD4+ clones were found mainly in CM and EM memory subsets, while CD8+ clones were enriched in EMRA. Only two mild cases were covered by the study, and larger cohorts that include severe cases with pre-infection samples were considered necessary. Some responding clones were detected in pre-infection memory, suggesting pre-existing cross-reactive memory T cells joined the SARS-CoV-2 response. Clones contracting from day 15 to 85 had balanced CD4/CD8 phenotypes, while a second wave expanding from day 15 to 37 was biased towards CD4+. SARS-CoV-2 specificity was not confirmed for the second-wave clones peaking on day 37.

PBMCs were isolated by Ficoll-Paque density gradient centrifugation. In this chain, TRBV12-3 or TRBV12-4 is recombined with TRBJ1-3; the best D guess is TRBD1, with 5 bases matching. Sequenced sample: PBMCs or a T cell subset sorted from them (not recorded which). The sequence was collected from a man in his late teens or twenties who had mild COVID-19 (a few samples of this study predate the infection). The sample titles of this study are shuffled in the database, so cell type and time point are left out; the donor was told from shared clones. Here is the DNA: TGTGCCAGCAGTTACAGGAGCTCTGGAAACACCATATATTTT. Its translation reads: CASSYRSSGNTIYF.